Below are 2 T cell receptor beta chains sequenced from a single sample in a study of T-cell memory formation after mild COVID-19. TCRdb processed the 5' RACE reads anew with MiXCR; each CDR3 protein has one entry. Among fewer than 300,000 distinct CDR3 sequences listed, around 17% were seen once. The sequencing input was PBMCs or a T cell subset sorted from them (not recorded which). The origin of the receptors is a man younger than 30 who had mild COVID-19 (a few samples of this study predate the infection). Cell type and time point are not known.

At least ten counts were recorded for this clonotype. This CDR3 reads CASSFRGRSQETQYF. Written as DNA, the CDR3 is TGTGCCAGCAGTTTTCGGGGCCGCAGCCAAGAGACCCAGTACTTC. The chain carries TRBV27 and TRBJ2-5; tentatively, D is TRBD1 or TRBD2 (5 bases each). With 3 bases removed from V and 1 base from J, the gap between germline ends came to 12 bases. The CDR3 length is 15 residues. Germline lookup yields CDR1 MNHEY and CDR2 SMNVEV (reference sequence).

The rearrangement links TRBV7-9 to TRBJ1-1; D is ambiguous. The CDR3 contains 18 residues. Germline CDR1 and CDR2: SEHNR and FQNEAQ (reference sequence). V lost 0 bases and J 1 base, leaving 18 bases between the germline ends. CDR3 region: CASSLAVIHLDKNTEAFF. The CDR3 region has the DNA TGTGCCAGCAGCTTAGCAGTGATCCACCTCGATAAGAACACTGAAGCTTTCTTT.